A selection of T cell receptor beta chains follows, all from one sample in a study of T cell responses to AZD1222 COVID-19 vaccine. Produced via immunoSEQ multiplex PCR; TCRdb's table is partial and in-frame only. The repertoire has 140,000 to 150,000 clones, around 93% of them found once; the top ten carry 1.9%. This specimen consisted of peripheral blood, obtained on day 0 of AZD1222 vaccination. The origin of the receptors is an adult in good health. CDR3s include the opening cysteine and the closing phenylalanine or tryptophan.

J,length,V,CDR3
TRBJ1-6,14,TRBV27,CASSFGRVGSPLHF
TRBJ1-1,13,TRBV7-9,CASSLTGGTEAFF
TRBJ2-5,13,TRBV12-3/TRBV12-4,CASSAGAWETQYF
TRBJ1-2,16,TRBV4-1,CASSQETTGSNYGYTF
TRBJ1-2,14,TRBV4-2,CASSQEHSNYGYTF
TRBJ2-1,19,TRBV15,CATSRRLSSGGYIYNEQFF
TRBJ1-1,16,TRBV7-2,CASSLGVLQGNTEAFF
TRBJ1-4,13,TRBV27,CASSSGRDEKLFF
TRBJ2-7,14,TRBV5-6,CASSLNRLSYEQYF
TRBJ1-1,15,TRBV7-2,CASSLARTVNTEAFF
TRBJ2-7,15,TRBV29-1,CSVAEVGTSDYEQYF
TRBJ2-3,14,TRBV3-1/TRBV3-2,CASSSEGPIDTQYF
TRBJ2-2,15,TRBV24-1,CATSDTGTQGGELFF
TRBJ1-1,14,TRBV19,CASTNRQGETEAFF
TRBJ1-4,14,TRBV2,CASREGATRGKLFF
TRBJ2-7,12,TRBV12-5,CASGLRGGQQYF
TRBJ1-2,16,TRBV15,CATSSSIRWGGYGYTF
TRBJ1-2,13,TRBV6-2/TRBV6-3,CASSPRTGDGYTF
TRBJ1-2,14,TRBV6-6,CASSYSAGNYGYTF
TRBJ1-5,14,TRBV6-6,CASSYARAGQPQHF
TRBJ1-4,14,TRBV6-5,CAIKKGGSNEKLFF
TRBJ2-7,12,TRBV6-1,CASSEQGYEQYF
TRBJ2-1,17,TRBV11-2,CASRWGSGSRSYNEQFF
TRBJ1-1,13,TRBV7-9,CASTLSGSTEAFF
TRBJ1-2,13,TRBV5-1,CASSSGTGGGYTF
TRBJ1-1,10,TRBV20-1,CSARRTEAFF
TRBJ2-7,16,TRBV5-1,CASSLTSGISTYEQYF
TRBJ2-7,16,TRBV14,CASSQVGLGFSYEQYF
TRBJ2-7,15,TRBV10-3,CAISEIGGNSYEQYF
TRBJ1-5,14,TRBV2,CASRQEYSNQPQHF
TRBJ1-1,14,TRBV27,CASSFHGRDTEAFF
TRBJ1-2,13,TRBV4-1,CASSQGPGSVGTF
TRBJ1-1,15,TRBV15,CATSRVRGRNTEAFF
TRBJ1-1,15,TRBV2,CASRARTDMNTEAFF
TRBJ2-1,16,TRBV7-9,CASSLQLAGEYNEQFF
TRBJ2-7,16,TRBV4-1,CASSQRTGVASYEQYF
TRBJ2-7,16,TRBV9,CASSVGSSGNGYEQYF
TRBJ2-3,16,TRBV5-4,CASSRASGGAIDTQYF
TRBJ1-6,12,TRBV6-5,CASTERNSPLHF
TRBJ2-1,13,TRBV2,CASSVDGGNEQFF
TRBJ1-4,13,TRBV19,CANKEVTNEKLFF
TRBJ1-4,16,TRBV3-1/TRBV3-2,CASSRDRGATNEKLFF
TRBJ2-5,12,TRBV12-3/TRBV12-4,CASSPPGETQYF
TRBJ2-2,12,TRBV29-1,CSVGHNTGELFF
TRBJ2-1,15,TRBV2,CASSERLRRNNEQFF
TRBJ1-1,13,TRBV9,CASSPQGNTEAFF
TRBJ2-5,12,TRBV7-2,CASSFPRETQYF
TRBJ1-1,14,TRBV5-1,CASSRDRLNTEAFF
TRBJ1-1,12,TRBV13,CASSLADTEAFF
TRBJ2-1,15,TRBV9,CASSGRDPTYNEQFF
TRBJ2-7,14,TRBV6-6,CASTSGGFNYEQYF
TRBJ2-2,20,TRBV30,CAWSTPRGTSGLLKSGELFF
TRBJ2-2,16,TRBV4-2,CASSQGRLSNTGELFF
TRBJ1-2,14,TRBV4-1,CASSQGQGGYGYTF
TRBJ2-5,16,TRBV5-4,CASSLGGSTNQETQYF